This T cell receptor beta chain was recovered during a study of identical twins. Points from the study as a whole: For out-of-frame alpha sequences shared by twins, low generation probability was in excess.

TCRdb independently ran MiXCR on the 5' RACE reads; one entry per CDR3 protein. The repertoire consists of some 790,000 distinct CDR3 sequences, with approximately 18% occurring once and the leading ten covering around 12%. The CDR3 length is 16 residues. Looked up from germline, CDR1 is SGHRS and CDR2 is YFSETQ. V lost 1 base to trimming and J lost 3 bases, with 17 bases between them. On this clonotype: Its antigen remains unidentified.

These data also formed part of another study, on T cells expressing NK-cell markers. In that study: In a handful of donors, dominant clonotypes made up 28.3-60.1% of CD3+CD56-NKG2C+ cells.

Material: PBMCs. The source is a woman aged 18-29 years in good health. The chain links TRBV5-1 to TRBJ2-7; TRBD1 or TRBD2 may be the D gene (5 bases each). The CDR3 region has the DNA TGCGCCAGCAGCTTGTCAGGGACCCCGATAAGCTACGAGCAGTACTTC. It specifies CASSLSGTPISYEQYF.